This TCR beta chain was sequenced in a study of T cell responses to AZD1222 COVID-19 vaccine. Method: immunoSEQ multiplex PCR; TCRdb's copy keeps in-frame clones and lacks some. In the table there are roughly 150,000 clones, more than 90% of which are singletons. The CDR3 loop spans 15 amino acids. V lost 2 bases to trimming and J lost 3 bases, with 11 bases between them. Germline loops: CDR1 SGHVS, CDR2 FQNEAQ. The sample was peripheral blood, taken on day 0 of AZD1222 vaccination. The chain links TRBV7-8 to TRBJ2-1; D call uncertain. The sequence came from an adult in good health. The CDR3 reads CASSLLRTYYNEQFF. CDR3 bases: TGTGCCAGCAGCTTACTTAGGACGTACTACAATGAGCAGTTCTTC. Full variable domain (rest looked up from reference TRBV7-8 and TRBJ2-1): GAGVSQSPRYKVAKRGQDVALRCDPISGHVSLFWYQQALGQGPEFLTYFQNEAQLDKSGLPSDRFFAERPEGSVSTLKIQRTQQEDSAVYLCASSLLRTYYNEQFFGPGTRLTVL.